The sequence of this T cell receptor (beta chain) was determined in a study of graft-versus-host responses after intestinal transplantation. The data were produced by immunoSEQ multiplex PCR, yet TCRdb's version contains in-frame clones alone and is incomplete. The sample holds around 23,000 clones, roughly 93% seen once. Germline values: CDR1 MNHNS, CDR2 SASEGT. The CDR3 loop spans 14 amino acids. V trimming: 4 bases; J trimming: 7 bases; junction bases outside the gene matches: 7. The chain recombines TRBV6-1 with TRBJ1-5; 7 bases align to TRBD1. The specimen was PBMCs, collected 18 days after transplant. This TCR derives from a human patient who received an intestinal transplant, so some T cells may come from the graft donor. CDR3 in DNA: TGTGCCAGCAGTGTCCGACAGGGAGGCCAGCCCCAGCATTTT. Its protein product is CASSVRQGGQPQHF.